These T cell receptor beta chains were read from a single sample in a study of OX40 agonist ivuxolimab in advanced cancers. Sequenced by immunoSEQ multiplex PCR; TCRdb stores in-frame clones only, minus some. The sample contains tens of thousands of clones, roughly 90% of which appear only once. This sample comprised CD4+ or CD8+ T cells sorted from blood, obtained in a trial of the OX40 agonist ivuxolimab. Every receptor here comes from an adult with an advanced solid tumor such as melanoma, head and neck, liver or kidney cancer. CDR3s include the opening cysteine and the closing phenylalanine or tryptophan. A D gene is named only where the DNA matches it firmly. A clone size is listed for some rows: how often the clone was seen (once, few, many), or a class if it is expanded.

V gene	J gene	CDR3 length	D gene	clone size	CDR3 protein	CDR3 DNA
TRBV2	TRBJ2-5	10	-	few	CASARETQYF	TGTGCCAGTGCTCGGGAGACCCAGTACTTC
TRBV7-9	TRBJ2-2	15	-	-	CASSPRAGRTGELFF	TGTGCCAGCAGCCCTAGGGCCGGCCGGACCGGGGAGCTGTTTTTT
TRBV13	TRBJ2-7	13	-	-	CASSPPNVLEQYF	TGTGCCAGCAGCCCCCCAAATGTGCTCGAGCAGTACTTC
TRBV11-2	TRBJ1-1	13	-	once	CASSLGGRTEAFF	TGTGCCAGCAGCTTGGGTGGGAGGACTGAAGCTTTCTTT
TRBV10-2	TRBJ1-2	11	-	-	CASSEAYGYTF	TGCGCCAGCAGTGAGGCCTATGGCTACACCTTC
TRBV4-3	TRBJ2-2	17	TRBD1	-	CASSQIPRDRGPGELFF	TGCGCCAGCAGCCAAATACCTCGGGACAGGGGTCCCGGGGAGCTGTTTTTT
TRBV5-1	TRBJ1-3	15	-	-	CASSLNGLEGNTIYF	TGCGCCAGCAGCTTGAACGGGTTAGAGGGAAACACCATATATTTT
TRBV5-8	TRBJ2-5	17	TRBD2	-	CASSLVLAAEYQETQYF	TGTGCCAGCAGCTTGGTTCTAGCGGCGGAGTACCAAGAGACCCAGTACTTC
TRBV19	TRBJ2-4	15	-	-	CASSLTVLAKNIQYF	TGTGCCAGTAGTTTGACGGTCCTAGCCAAAAACATTCAGTACTTC
TRBV13	TRBJ1-1	13	-	-	CASSSTENTEAFF	TGTGCCAGCAGCTCGACAGAGAACACTGAAGCTTTCTTT
TRBV13	TRBJ2-1	17	-	once	CASSSRGSIGSYNEQFF	TGTGCCAGCAGCTCCAGAGGTAGCATAGGGTCCTACAATGAGCAGTTCTTC
TRBV10-2	TRBJ2-1	15	TRBD2	-	CASKDASGNAAEQFF	TGCGCCAGCAAGGATGCTAGCGGGAATGCTGCTGAGCAGTTCTTC
TRBV10-2	TRBJ1-2	14	-	-	CASSEGALGYGYTF	TGCGCCAGCAGTGAGGGGGCTTTGGGCTATGGCTACACCTTC
TRBV9	TRBJ2-1	15	TRBD2	-	CASSVGGLAYNEQFF	TGTGCCAGCAGCGTAGGGGGACTAGCCTACAATGAGCAGTTCTTC
TRBV2	TRBJ1-1	14	-	-	CASSAGHGRNEAFF	TGTGCCAGCAGTGCCGGACACGGACGGAATGAAGCTTTCTTT
TRBV11-2	TRBJ1-1	15	TRBD1	-	CASSRRDRRDTEAFF	TGTGCCAGCAGCCGCCGGGACAGGAGGGACACTGAAGCTTTCTTT
TRBV14	TRBJ2-1	14	-	-	CASSRAGVYNEQFF	TGTGCCAGCAGCCGCGCAGGGGTATACAATGAGCAGTTCTTC
TRBV21-1	TRBJ1-5	13	-	-	CASSKVENQPQHF	TGTGCCAGCAGCAAAGTCGAGAATCAGCCCCAGCATTTT
TRBV7-2	TRBJ2-2	16	-	-	CASSPRGRSNTGELFF	TGTGCCAGCAGCCCAAGAGGCAGGTCGAACACCGGGGAGCTGTTTTTT
TRBV5-8	TRBJ1-5	17	-	-	CASSLGVDQGRDQPQHF	TGTGCCAGCAGCTTGGGGGTTGACCAGGGGAGAGATCAGCCCCAGCATTTT
TRBV6-5	TRBJ1-5	14	-	few	CASSPLYSNQPQHF	TGTGCCAGCAGTCCTCTGTATAGCAATCAGCCCCAGCATTTT
TRBV7-9	TRBJ2-2	15	-	-	CASSLRDGSFGELFF	TGTGCCAGCAGCTTACGGGACGGTAGTTTCGGGGAGCTGTTTTTT
TRBV6-5	TRBJ1-2	13	-	-	CASSSDGGYGYTF	TGTGCCAGCAGTTCCGACGGAGGCTATGGCTACACCTTC
TRBV25-1	TRBJ1-1	15	-	-	CASPYWTVMNTEAFF	TGTGCCAGCCCCTACTGGACAGTAATGAACACTGAAGCTTTCTTT
TRBV7-9	TRBJ2-1	16	TRBD2	-	CASSSGGFFTYNEQFF	TGTGCCAGCAGCTCGGGAGGATTTTTCACCTACAATGAGCAGTTCTTC
TRBV6-5	TRBJ2-5	15	-	-	CASSPWGGRKETQYF	TGTGCCAGCAGTCCCTGGGGGGGGCGGAAAGAGACCCAGTACTTC
TRBV29-1	TRBJ2-1	15	TRBD1	-	CSVEGSQGAGNEQFF	TGCAGCGTTGAAGGCTCTCAGGGGGCGGGCAATGAGCAGTTCTTC
TRBV5-4	TRBJ2-7	13	-	-	CASRSDIAYEQYF	TGTGCCAGCAGGTCGGACATAGCCTACGAGCAGTACTTC
TRBV30	TRBJ1-1	11	-	-	CAWVDPAEAFF	TGTGCCTGGGTTGACCCCGCTGAAGCTTTCTTT
TRBV19	TRBJ2-1	12	TRBD2	-	CASKLAGREQFF	TGTGCCAGTAAGCTAGCGGGACGTGAGCAGTTCTTC
TRBV6-6	TRBJ1-5	12	-	-	CASSFNSQPQHF	TGTGCCAGCAGTTTCAACAGTCAGCCCCAGCATTTT
TRBV11-2	TRBJ1-1	16	-	few	CASSSRVTMGVPEAFF	TGTGCCAGCAGCTCTAGGGTAACCATGGGGGTCCCTGAAGCTTTCTTT
TRBV6-1	TRBJ2-7	14	-	-	CASSTRWGSYEQYF	TGTGCCAGCAGCACTCGTTGGGGGTCCTACGAGCAGTACTTC
TRBV6-6	TRBJ1-2	13	-	-	CASSYSTLYGYTF	TGTGCCAGCAGTTACAGCACCCTCTATGGCTACACCTTC
TRBV10-3	TRBJ2-3	14	TRBD2	-	CAISESGGADTQYF	TGTGCCATCAGTGAGTCGGGGGGGGCAGATACGCAGTATTTT
TRBV4-1	TRBJ2-1	15	TRBD2	-	CASSPRDYLYNEQFF	TGCGCCAGCAGCCCCCGGGACTATCTTTACAATGAGCAGTTCTTC
TRBV13	TRBJ1-2	16	TRBD1	-	CASSSGQGVTSMGYTF	TGTGCCAGCAGCTCCGGACAGGGAGTCACCTCTATGGGCTACACCTTC
TRBV4-1	TRBJ2-3	16	-	-	CASSPPQGAGVETQYF	TGCGCCAGCAGCCCACCTCAGGGGGCGGGGGTGGAAACGCAGTATTTT
TRBV6-6	TRBJ1-1	14	-	-	CASSYSPSNTEAFF	TGTGCCAGCAGTTATTCCCCTAGCAACACTGAAGCTTTCTTT
TRBV5-6	TRBJ1-5	14	-	-	CASSSWGSNQPQHF	TGTGCCAGCAGCTCATGGGGTAGCAATCAGCCCCAGCATTTT
TRBV5-1	TRBJ2-7	17	TRBD2	-	CASSSTSGGLGIYEQYF	TGCGCCAGCAGCTCGACTAGCGGGGGGCTGGGAATCTACGAGCAGTACTTC
TRBV12-2	TRBJ1-4	15	-	-	CASRCDRGTNEKLFF	TGTGCAAGTCGTTGCGACAGGGGAACTAATGAAAAACTGTTTTTT
TRBV27	TRBJ1-4	15	-	-	CASSFTPPVGTELFF	TGTGCCAGCAGTTTTACCCCCCCTGTGGGCACAGAACTGTTTTTT
TRBV18	TRBJ2-5	12	-	-	CASSKGQETQYF	TGTGCCAGCTCAAAGGGCCAAGAGACCCAGTACTTC
TRBV6-5	TRBJ2-1	14	TRBD1	-	CASRAGTGLNEQFF	TGTGCCAGCAGAGCCGGGACAGGGTTGAATGAGCAGTTCTTC
TRBV14	TRBJ2-2	17	-	-	CASSQDASGPSTGELFF	TGTGCCAGCAGCCAAGATGCGTCTGGGCCTTCGACCGGGGAGCTGTTTTTT